This T cell receptor beta chain originates from a study of cytomegalovirus exposure and HLA in healthy donors. Whole-study results and caveats: The authors excluded some V segments, including TRBV6-2 and TRBV6-3, as indistinguishable.

Comment on this clone: Its antigen is undetermined. Germline is not matched at one junction end, which may reflect a read error.

The V gene's germline CDR1 is SEHNR and CDR2 FQNEAQ (reference sequence). The CDR3 consists of 17 residues. PCR primers comprised 60 Vbeta and 13 Jbeta primers. Profiled with immunoSEQ multiplex PCR; TCRdb holds only in-frame clones, not every one. The sample holds about 160,000 clones, roughly four fifths seen once. The sequenced sample was PBMCs. V and J are TRBV7-9 and TRBJ1-1, with TRBD1 matching over 7 bases. The clonotype originates from a man younger than 30 in good health and CMV-seronegative. The CDR3 sequence: CSSRPPIRQGWSTEAFF. CDR3 DNA sequence: TGTTCCAGCAGGCCACCGATAAGACAGGGATGGAGCACTGAAGCTTTCTTT.